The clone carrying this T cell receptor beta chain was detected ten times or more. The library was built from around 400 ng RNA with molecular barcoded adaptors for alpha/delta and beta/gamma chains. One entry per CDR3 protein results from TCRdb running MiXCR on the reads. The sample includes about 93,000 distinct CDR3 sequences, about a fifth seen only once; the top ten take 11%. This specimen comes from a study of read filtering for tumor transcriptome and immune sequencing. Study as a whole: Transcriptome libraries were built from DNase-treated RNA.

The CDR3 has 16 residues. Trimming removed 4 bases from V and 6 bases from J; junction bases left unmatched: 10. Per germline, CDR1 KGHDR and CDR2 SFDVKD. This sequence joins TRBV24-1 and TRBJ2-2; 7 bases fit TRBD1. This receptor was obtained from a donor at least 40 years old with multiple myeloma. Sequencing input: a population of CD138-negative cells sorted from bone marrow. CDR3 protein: CATSDHRQGEAGELFF. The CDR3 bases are TGTGCCACCAGTGACCACAGACAGGGAGAGGCCGGGGAGCTGTTTTTT.